The 13 T cell receptor beta chains below come from one sample, sequenced in a study of human T cells and chemical hapten exposure. The time point: pre-sensitization, week 0. Treatment given: therapeutic diphenylcyclopropenone sensitization with weekly scalp DPC. TCRdb reprocessed the RACE reads via MiXCR and lists one record per CDR3 protein. Of 280,000 or so distinct CDR3 sequences detected, roughly 7.4% appear once; the ten largest clones hold roughly 1.2%. Material: whole blood, obtained in connection with sensitization to the hapten diphenylcyclopropenone (DPC). Receptor source: a man aged 18 to 35 with alopecia areata. Some clones in this sample may be carry-over from other donors' samples.

In this sample, this clonotype turned up many times. V usage is TRBV4-1 and J usage is TRBJ1-4, with TRBD1 matching 9 bases. The CDR3 has 17 amino acids. CDR1 MGHRA and CDR2 YSYEKL come from the germline V gene. V gave up 3 bases and J gave up 6 bases; unmatched junction bases: 11. The CDR3 sequence is CASSQAGTGSFDEKLFF. In DNA, the CDR3 is TGCGCCAGCAGCCAGGCCGGGACAGGGAGCTTTGATGAAAAACTGTTTTTT.

This clonotype turned up a few times. In DNA form, the CDR3 reads TGCGCCAGAAGGGGGGACAAAGCCAAAAACATTCAGTACTTC. Its protein product is CARRGDKAKNIQYF. This chain connects TRBV10-1 to TRBJ2-4, with D possibly called TRBD1 or TRBD2 (6 bases each). Trimming cost V 9 bases and J 0 bases, with 12 bases left between them. The length of the CDR3 is 14 residues. Germline CDR1 is WNHNN and CDR2 is SYGVQD (reference sequence).

The V call is TRBV7-2, the J call TRBJ1-5; no reliable D call. The germline V gene encodes CDR1 SGHTA and CDR2 FQGNSA. Trimming stripped 5 bases from V and 0 bases from J, with 14 bases between. CDR3 length: 16 residues. The CDR3 loop reads CASSPIDSNSNQPQHF. CDR3 sequence (DNA): TGTGCCAGCAGCCCAATCGATAGTAATAGCAATCAGCCCCAGCATTTT.

A few counts support this clonotype. V is TRBV2 and J is TRBJ2-2, with unresolved D. Germline CDR1 SNHLY, CDR2 FYNNEI. The CDR3 is 13 amino acids. V shed 7 bases and J shed 5 bases, with 11 bases lying between them. CDR3: CASNPRETGELFF. The DNA of the CDR3 is TGTGCCAGCAATCCGCGCGAAACCGGGGAGCTGTTTTTT.

J is TRBJ1-2 and V is TRBV3-1; 7 nucleotides line up with TRBD1. The V gene end was trimmed by 7 bases and the J gene end by 5 bases; junction bases not matched to a gene: 7. The CDR3 runs 13 residues. The V gene's germline CDR1 is LGHDT and CDR2 YNNKEL (reference sequence). In nucleotides, the CDR3 is TGTGCCAGCAAGGGACAGTGGAAGTATGGCTACACCTTC. Amino acid sequence: CASKGQWKYGYTF.

This clonotype was observed a few times. V usage is TRBV29-1 and J usage is TRBJ1-2; the D is unclear. Germline loops: CDR1 SQVTM, CDR2 ANQGSEA. Trimming removed 7 bases at V and 6 bases at J, with 15 bases between. The CDR3 has 12 amino acids. DNA of the CDR3: TGCAGCGCCGATTTGGACCCCAATGGCTACACCTTC. This codes for CSADLDPNGYTF. The variable domain in full, with the rest retrieved from reference TRBV29-1 and TRBJ1-2, is SAVISQKPSRDICQRGTSLTIQCQVDSQVTMMFWYRQQPGQSLTLIATANQGSEATYESGFVIDKFPISRPNLTFSTLTVSNMSPEDSSIYLCSADLDPNGYTFGSGTRLTVV.

The rearrangement uses TRBV5-1 and TRBJ2-7; no clear D gene. V was shortened by 0 bases and J by 2 bases, with 9 bases between the two germline ends. CDR1 is SGHRS and CDR2 is YFSETQ in the germline V gene. The CDR3 loop spans 14 amino acids. CDR3 region: CASSLGGPTYEQYF. For the CDR3, the DNA is TGCGCCAGCAGCTTGGGTGGGCCCACCTACGAGCAGTACTTC.

Note on this clonotype: One end of the junction fails to match germline, which may point to a read error. The chain employs TRBV6-2 or TRBV6-3 and TRBJ2-2; either TRBD1 or TRBD2 may fit D (5 bases each). This CDR3 is built from 13 residues. Germline V CDR1 and CDR2: MNHEY, SVGEGT. The CDR3 region has the DNA TGTGCCAGCCAGATTGGGGGTACCGGGGAGCTGCTTTTT. Translation: CASQIGGTGELLF.

The chain couples TRBV5-5 to TRBJ1-1; 9 nucleotides match TRBD1. Trimming at V came to 4 bases and at J to 0 bases, leaving 7 bases not matched to a gene. The CDR3 loop spans 16 amino acids. Germline-derived CDR1 and CDR2 are SGHKS and YYEKEE (reference sequence). CDR3 coding DNA: TGTGCCAGCAGCCCACGGACAGGGGTCCTGAACACTGAAGCTTTCTTT. As protein: CASSPRTGVLNTEAFF.

The DNA of the CDR3 is TGTGCCAGCAAACAGGGCTCCTACGAGCAGTACTTC. It encodes CASKQGSYEQYF. The V gene is TRBV25-1, the J gene TRBJ2-7; a possible D gene is TRBD1 (6 bases). Trimming left V 7 bases short and J 0 bases short, with 7 bases between. Germline-derived CDR1 and CDR2 are MGHDK and SYGVNS. This CDR3 is built from 12 residues.

This clonotype has a handful of counts. This chain connects TRBV29-1 to TRBJ1-2; D unclear. Germline V gene sequence: CDR1 SQVTM, CDR2 ANQGSEA. The CDR3 runs 14 residues. The V gene lost 4 bases and the J gene lost 0 bases, with 12 bases spanning the gap. CDR3 DNA: TGCAGCGTTGGAAACGTCCTATCTAACTATGGCTACACCTTC. Translated, it gives CSVGNVLSNYGYTF. Combining the CDR3 with reference TRBV29-1 and TRBJ1-2 gives the whole variable domain SAVISQKPSRDICQRGTSLTIQCQVDSQVTMMFWYRQQPGQSLTLIATANQGSEATYESGFVIDKFPISRPNLTFSTLTVSNMSPEDSSIYLCSVGNVLSNYGYTFGSGTRLTVV.

J is TRBJ1-5 and V is TRBV21-1. TRBV21-1 is a known pseudogene. The CDR3 length is 14 residues. In nucleotides, the CDR3 is TGTGCCAGCAGCAACGCGGGACCGGCTCAGCCCCAGCATTTT. Its translation: CASSNAGPAQPQHF.

This clonotype was observed a few times. The V call is TRBV2, the J call TRBJ1-5; 7 nucleotides line up with TRBD1. Germline V gives CDR1 SNHLY, CDR2 FYNNEI. V shed 3 bases, J shed 5 bases, and the junction held 7 bases outside the gene matches. The CDR3 length is 15 residues. Written as DNA, the CDR3 is TGTGCCAGCAGTGATGAGGGGGCCCTATATCAGCCCCAGCATTTT. Translating it yields CASSDEGALYQPQHF. The whole variable domain, remainder taken from reference TRBV2 and TRBJ1-5, is EPEVTQTPSHQVTQMGQEVILRCVPISNHLYFYWYRQILGQKVEFLVSFYNNEISEKSEIFDDQFSVERPDGSNFTLKIRSTKLEDSAMYFCASSDEGALYQPQHFGDGTRLSIL.